What follows are 23 T cell receptor beta chains derived from one specimen sequenced in a study of blood T cell repertoires in COVID-19. Sequencing was performed with immunoSEQ multiplex PCR; in TCRdb, only in-frame clones are kept and a portion is missing. Of 150,000 or so clones listed, 85% to 95% are singletons. Specimen: peripheral blood. The receptors originated from a woman in her sixties or seventies with COVID-19, enrolled during active disease.

Concerning this clone itself: The sample carries other DNA sequences with the same CDR3. J is TRBJ2-7 and V is TRBV5-4; TRBD1 matches 12 bases. With 0 bases clipped from V and 5 bases from J, the junction kept 3 bases outside the gene matches. This CDR3 comprises 15 residues. Germline lookup yields CDR1 SGHNT and CDR2 YYREEE (reference sequence). In DNA form, the CDR3 reads TGTGCCAGCAGCTTGGCTGGGACAGGGGGCCACGAGCAGTACTTC. Translating gives CASSLAGTGGHEQYF.

This clone was seen once. This rearrangement joins TRBV5-4 to TRBJ2-7; tentative D call: TRBD2 (5 bases). The V and J ends lost 4 bases and 0 bases respectively, with 14 bases between them. The CDR3 loop spans 15 amino acids. From germline, CDR1 is SGHNT and CDR2 YYREEE (reference sequence). In nucleotides, the CDR3 is TGTGCCAGCAGCCTTAAACTAGGGAGCTCCTACGAGCAGTACTTC. The encoded protein is CASSLKLGSSYEQYF. The full variable domain, in which reference TRBV5-4 and TRBJ2-7 provide the parts outside the CDR3, is ETGVTQSPTHLIKTRGQQVTLRCSSQSGHNTVSWYQQALGQGPQFIFQYYREEENGRGNFPPRFSGLQFPNYSSELNVNALELDDSALYLCASSLKLGSSYEQYFGPGTRLTVT.

This sequence joins TRBV6-6 and TRBJ1-2; D gene unclear. Germline V gene sequence: CDR1 MNHNY, CDR2 SVGAGI (reference sequence). The V end lost 7 bases, the J end lost 8 bases, and 17 bases lay between the germline ends. The CDR3 runs 13 residues. The CDR3 spells CASTIAGDEGYTF. The CDR3 DNA follows: TGTGCCAGCACCATAGCGGGAGATGAGGGCTACACCTTC.

This clone was picked up a small number of times. Other DNA sequences in this sample translate to the same CDR3. The chain combines TRBV7-9 with TRBJ1-1; the D gene is possibly TRBD1 (5 bases). The CDR3 extends over 13 amino acids. Germline V gene sequence: CDR1 SEHNR, CDR2 FQNEAQ (reference sequence). V lost 3 bases to trimming and J lost 3 bases, with 8 bases between them. In DNA, the CDR3 is TGTGCCAGCAGCTTCGGAGGGGACACTGAAGCTTTCTTT. Its translation: CASSFGGDTEAFF.

V and J are TRBV5-1 and TRBJ1-2; maybe TRBD1 (5 bases). The CDR3 is made up of 13 amino acids. Trimming took off 7 bases at V and 4 bases at J, with 14 bases between the two ends. CDR1 SGHRS and CDR2 YFSETQ come from the germline V gene. The CDR3 bases are TGCGCCAGCCGGGACTCCCCGCCCTATGGCTACACCTTC. Protein product: CASRDSPPYGYTF.

The chain employs TRBV5-1 and TRBJ1-2, with TRBD1 matching over 7 bases. Trimming removed 2 bases from V and 7 bases from J; junction bases left unmatched: 11. CDR3 length: 15 residues. The germline V gene has CDR1 SGHRS and CDR2 YFSETQ. CDR3 in DNA: TGCGCCAGCAGCTTTAACGCCGGGACAGAGGCTGGCTACACCTTC. It is translated as CASSFNAGTEAGYTF.

The genes are TRBV7-2 and TRBJ2-7; D is undetermined. CDR3 length equals 14 residues. In germline, CDR1 is SGHTA, CDR2 FQGNSA. The V and J ends lost 1 base and 2 bases respectively, with 9 bases between them. CDR3 sequence (DNA): TGTGCCAGCAGCTTAGACAGTTCTACCTACGAGCAGTACTTC. This translates into CASSLDSSTYEQYF.

V and J are TRBV30 and TRBJ1-1; tentatively, D is TRBD1 (5 bases). Looked up from germline, CDR1 is GTSNPN and CDR2 is SVGIG (reference sequence). The CDR3 runs 15 residues. V lost 1 base and J 1 base, leaving 13 bases between the germline ends. CDR3 residues: CAWSGRGGWNTEAFF. The CDR3 nucleotides are TGTGCCTGGAGTGGAAGGGGCGGTTGGAACACTGAAGCTTTCTTT.

Written as DNA, the CDR3 is TGTGCCAGCAGTGACTCGGCATACAGGGGTGGCTACACCTTC. Translation gives CASSDSAYRGGYTF. The chain recombines TRBV6-4 with TRBJ1-2; 7 bases are a match to TRBD1. Trimming cost V 0 bases and J 7 bases; bases outside gene matches: 5. The germline V gene encodes CDR1 MRHNA and CDR2 SNTAGT. This CDR3 is 14 amino acids long.

This sequence joins TRBV18 and TRBJ1-3; 11 bases map to TRBD1. The length of the CDR3 is 16 residues. V trimming: 5 bases; J trimming: 1 base; junction bases outside the gene matches: 4. The V gene's germline CDR1 is KGHSH and CDR2 LQKENI. The chain's CDR3 is CASSSGQGDSGNTIYF. The CDR3 DNA sequence: TGTGCCAGCTCATCGGGACAGGGGGATTCTGGAAACACCATATATTTT.

This clone was observed a single time. The J gene is TRBJ1-1, the V gene TRBV19; 7 bases agree with TRBD1. CDR3 size: 16 residues. Germline CDR1 LNHDA, CDR2 SQIVND (reference sequence). The V and J ends lost 6 bases and 3 bases, in that order; junction bases with no gene match: 13. The CDR3, as DNA: TGTGCCAGTAGCCGCCCAGATATGACAGGGCACACTGAAGCTTTCTTT. Encoded protein: CASSRPDMTGHTEAFF. The full variable domain, with the rest looked up from reference TRBV19 and TRBJ1-1, is DGGITQSPKYLFRKEGQNVTLSCEQNLNHDAMYWYRQDPGQGLRLIYYSQIVNDFQKGDIAEGYSVSREKKESFPLTVTSAQKNPTAFYLCASSRPDMTGHTEAFFGQGTRLTVV.

Here the CDR3 reads CASSWTGQSNEKLFF. The CDR3 DNA reads TGCGCCAGCAGCTGGACGGGACAGAGTAATGAAAAACTGTTTTTT. The V and J genes are TRBV5-1 and TRBJ1-4; 7 bases align to TRBD1. From germline, CDR1 is SGHRS and CDR2 YFSETQ. J was trimmed by 4 bases and V by 3 bases; bases with no gene match: 6. This CDR3 comprises 15 residues.

This sequence joins TRBV18 and TRBJ1-3, with a weak D call TRBD1 (6 bases). CDR3 length: 16 amino acids. V was trimmed by 3 bases and J by 0 bases, leaving 12 bases between them. CDR1 and CDR2 (germline): KGHSH, LQKENI. This CDR3 is CASSPRQDHSGNTIYF. For the CDR3, the DNA is TGTGCCAGCTCACCGCGACAGGACCACTCTGGAAACACCATATATTTT. Full variable domain (outside the CDR3, taken from reference TRBV18 and TRBJ1-3): NAGVMQNPRHLVRRRGQEARLRCSPMKGHSHVYWYRQLPEEGLKFMVYLQKENIIDESGMPKERFSAEFPKEGPSILRIQQVVRGDSAAYFCASSPRQDHSGNTIYFGEGSWLTVV.

This clone was observed a handful of times. This rearrangement joins TRBV19 to TRBJ1-2; TRBD1 matches 7 bases. The CDR3 has 14 amino acids. The germline CDR1 and CDR2 sequences are LNHDA and SQIVND (reference sequence). Trimming removed 3 bases from V and 2 bases from J; junction bases left unmatched: 3. CDR3 in amino acids: CASSIKGANYGYTF. DNA for the CDR3: TGTGCCAGTAGTATTAAGGGGGCGAACTATGGCTACACCTTC.

This rearrangement joins TRBV4-1 to TRBJ2-7; 7 bases map to TRBD2. J gave up 0 bases and V 0 bases, and 5 bases lay outside the gene matches. Germline CDR1 reads MGHRA; CDR2 reads YSYEKL. The CDR3 contains 16 residues. CDR3 loop: CASSQDGRGSSYEQYF. The CDR3, as DNA: TGCGCCAGCAGCCAAGATGGGCGGGGGAGCTCCTACGAGCAGTACTTC.

This rearrangement joins TRBV5-6 to TRBJ2-2; 9 bases are shared with TRBD1. V lost 6 bases, J lost 4 bases, and 7 bases stayed unmatched. Germline values: CDR1 SGHDT, CDR2 YYEEEE. The length of the CDR3 is 15 residues. The CDR3 sequence: CASTPGTGLTGELFF. The CDR3 nucleotides read TGTGCCAGCACCCCAGGGACAGGGCTCACCGGGGAGCTGTTTTTT.

The chain uses TRBV30 and TRBJ1-5; D unclear. The V and J ends lost 3 bases and 6 bases respectively, with 12 bases between them. CDR3 size: 13 residues. From germline, CDR1 is GTSNPN and CDR2 SVGIG (reference sequence). The CDR3 here is CAWSPTPRQPQHF. Written as DNA, the CDR3 is TGTGCCTGGAGCCCTACGCCCCGTCAGCCCCAGCATTTT.

This chain joins TRBV7-9 and TRBJ1-3; D might be TRBD1 (6 bases). The germline V gene encodes CDR1 SEHNR and CDR2 FQNEAQ (reference sequence). The CDR3 consists of 15 residues. V lost 4 bases, J lost 3 bases, and 13 bases lay in between. The CDR3 nucleotides read TGTGCCAGCAGCTCTCTCGGGGGGCTTGGAAACACCATATATTTT. The encoded protein is CASSSLGGLGNTIYF.

The gene calls are TRBV5-4 and TRBJ1-3; perhaps TRBD1 as D (5 bases). The V gene's germline CDR1 is SGHNT and CDR2 YYREEE (reference sequence). V was shortened by 0 bases and J by 3 bases, with 10 bases between the two germline ends. There are 15 residues in the CDR3. This CDR3 is CASSLAGRDGNTIYF. For the CDR3, the DNA is TGTGCCAGCAGCTTGGCGGGCAGGGATGGAAACACCATATATTTT.

The V call is TRBV6-1, the J call TRBJ2-2; no firm D call. Germline values: CDR1 MNHNS, CDR2 SASEGT. V was shortened by 2 bases and J by 4 bases, with 11 bases between the two germline ends. The CDR3 covers 15 residues. The CDR3: CASSEYQPGTGELFF. In nucleotides, the CDR3 is TGTGCCAGCAGTGAATATCAACCAGGCACCGGGGAGCTGTTTTTT.

V is TRBV7-9 and J is TRBJ1-1, with a weak D call TRBD1 (6 bases). Trimming shortened V by 5 bases and J by 11 bases, and 9 bases separated the two germline ends. CDR1 and CDR2 (germline): SEHNR, FQNEAQ (reference sequence). The CDR3 totals 10 residues. The CDR3 DNA follows: TGTGCCAGCAGCCGGACAGAGGCTTTCTTT. It specifies CASSRTEAFF.

The count of this clone is one. This rearrangement joins TRBV27 to TRBJ1-1; D is undetermined. This CDR3 is built from 11 residues. Germline V lookup: CDR1 MNHEY, CDR2 SMNVEV (reference sequence). V was cut by 10 bases and J by 0 bases, with 6 bases left in between. The CDR3 DNA follows: TGTGCCACCCAAATGAACACTGAAGCTTTCTTT. Residues: CATQMNTEAFF.

The chain recombines TRBV10-3 with TRBJ2-2, with D possibly being TRBD2 (6 bases). CDR1 is ENHRY and CDR2 is SYGVKD in the germline V gene. The CDR3 has 13 amino acids. V was cut by 9 bases and J by 5 bases, with 13 bases left in between. CDR3 region: CAIEGAGTGELFF. In nucleotides, the CDR3 is TGTGCCATAGAAGGGGCGGGGACCGGGGAGCTGTTTTTT.